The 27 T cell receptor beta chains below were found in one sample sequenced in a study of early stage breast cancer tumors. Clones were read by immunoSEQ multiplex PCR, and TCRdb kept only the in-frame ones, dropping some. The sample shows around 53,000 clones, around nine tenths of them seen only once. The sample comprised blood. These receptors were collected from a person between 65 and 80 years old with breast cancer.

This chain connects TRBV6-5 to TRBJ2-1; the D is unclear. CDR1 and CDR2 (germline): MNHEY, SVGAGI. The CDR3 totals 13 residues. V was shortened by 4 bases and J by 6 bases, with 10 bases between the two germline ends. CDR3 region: CASSWPGGNEQFF. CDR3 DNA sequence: TGTGCCAGCAGTTGGCCGGGTGGCAATGAGCAGTTCTTC.

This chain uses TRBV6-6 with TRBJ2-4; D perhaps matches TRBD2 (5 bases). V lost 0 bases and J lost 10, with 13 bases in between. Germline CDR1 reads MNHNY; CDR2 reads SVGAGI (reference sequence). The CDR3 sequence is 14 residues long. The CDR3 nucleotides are TGTGCCAGCAGTTACTCGGACTCACGGAGGATTCAGTACTTC. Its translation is CASSYSDSRRIQYF.

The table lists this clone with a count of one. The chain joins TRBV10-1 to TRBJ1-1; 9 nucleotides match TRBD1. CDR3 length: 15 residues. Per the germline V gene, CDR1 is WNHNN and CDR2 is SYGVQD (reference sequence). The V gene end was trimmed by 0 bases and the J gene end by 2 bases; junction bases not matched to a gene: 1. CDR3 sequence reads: CASSESGQGNTEAFF. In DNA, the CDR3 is TGCGCCAGCAGTGAGTCGGGACAGGGAAACACTGAAGCTTTCTTT.

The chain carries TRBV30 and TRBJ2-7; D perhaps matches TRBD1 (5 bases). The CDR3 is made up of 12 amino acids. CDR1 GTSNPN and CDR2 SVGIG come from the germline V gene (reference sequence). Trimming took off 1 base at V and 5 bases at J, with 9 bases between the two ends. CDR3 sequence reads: CAWSESGNEQYF. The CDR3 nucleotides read TGTGCCTGGAGTGAGTCAGGGAACGAGCAGTACTTC.

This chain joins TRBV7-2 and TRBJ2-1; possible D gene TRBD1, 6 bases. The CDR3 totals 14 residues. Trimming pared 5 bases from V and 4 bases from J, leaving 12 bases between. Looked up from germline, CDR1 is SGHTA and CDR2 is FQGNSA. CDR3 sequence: CASSLTGSYNEQFF. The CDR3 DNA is TGTGCCAGCAGCCTAACAGGGTCTTACAATGAGCAGTTCTTC. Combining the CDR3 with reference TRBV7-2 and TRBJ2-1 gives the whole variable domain GAGVSQSPSNKVTEKGKDVELRCDPISGHTALYWYRQSLGQGLEFLIYFQGNSAPDKSGLPSDRFSAERTGGSVSTLTIQRTQQEDSAVYLCASSLTGSYNEQFFGPGTRLTVL.

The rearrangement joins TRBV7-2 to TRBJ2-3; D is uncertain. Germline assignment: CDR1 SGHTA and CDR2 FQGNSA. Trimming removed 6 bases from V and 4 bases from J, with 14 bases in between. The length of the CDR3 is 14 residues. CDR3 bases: TGTGCCAGCAGGCCGGGTCCATGGGCAGATACGCAGTATTTT. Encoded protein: CASRPGPWADTQYF.

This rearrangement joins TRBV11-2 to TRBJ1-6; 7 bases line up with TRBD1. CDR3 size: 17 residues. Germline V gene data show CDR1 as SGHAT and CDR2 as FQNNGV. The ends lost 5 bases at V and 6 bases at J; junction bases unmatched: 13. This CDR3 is CASSERSRGQFNSPLHF. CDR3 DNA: TGTGCCAGCAGCGAAAGGTCTAGGGGACAGTTTAATTCACCCCTCCACTTT.

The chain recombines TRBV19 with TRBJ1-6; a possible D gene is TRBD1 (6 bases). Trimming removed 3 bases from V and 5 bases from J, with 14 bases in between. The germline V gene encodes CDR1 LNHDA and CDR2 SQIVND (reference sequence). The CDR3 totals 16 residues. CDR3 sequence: CASSMGRDIDNSPLHF. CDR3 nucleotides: TGTGCCAGTAGTATGGGCCGGGACATAGATAATTCACCCCTCCACTTT.

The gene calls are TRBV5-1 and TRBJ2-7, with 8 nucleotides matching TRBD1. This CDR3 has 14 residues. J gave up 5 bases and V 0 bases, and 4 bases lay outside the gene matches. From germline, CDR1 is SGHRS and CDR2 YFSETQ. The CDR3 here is CASSLDLDRDEQYF. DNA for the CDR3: TGCGCCAGCAGCTTGGATTTGGACAGGGACGAGCAGTACTTC.

In DNA, the CDR3 is TGTGCCAGCAGTTACGGGGGGACAGGGGGAGATGAAAAACTGTTTTTT. Translation gives CASSYGGTGGDEKLFF. The rearrangement links TRBV6-5 to TRBJ1-4, with TRBD1 matching 11 bases. V shed 2 bases, J shed 6 bases, and the junction held 5 bases outside the gene matches. The CDR3 extends over 16 amino acids. The germline V gene has CDR1 MNHEY and CDR2 SVGAGI.

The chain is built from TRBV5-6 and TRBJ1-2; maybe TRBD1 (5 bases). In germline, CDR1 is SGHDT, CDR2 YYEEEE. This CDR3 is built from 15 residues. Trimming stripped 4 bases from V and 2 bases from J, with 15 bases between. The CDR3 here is CASSAGHTLNYGYTF. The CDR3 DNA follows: TGTGCCAGCAGCGCAGGACACACCCTCAACTATGGCTACACCTTC.

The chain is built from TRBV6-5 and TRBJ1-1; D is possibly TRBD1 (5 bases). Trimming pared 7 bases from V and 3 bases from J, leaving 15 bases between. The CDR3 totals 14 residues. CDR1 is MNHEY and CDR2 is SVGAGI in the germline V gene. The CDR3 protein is CASTLGGGDTEAFF. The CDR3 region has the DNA TGTGCCAGCACCCTCGGTGGGGGGGACACTGAAGCTTTCTTT.

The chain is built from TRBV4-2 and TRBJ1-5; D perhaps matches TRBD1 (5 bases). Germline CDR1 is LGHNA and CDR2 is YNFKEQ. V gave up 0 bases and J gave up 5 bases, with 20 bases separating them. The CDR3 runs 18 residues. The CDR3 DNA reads TGTGCCAGCAGCCAAGAGCCGCAGGGTGGCCGGCTGGATCAGCCCCAGCATTTT. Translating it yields CASSQEPQGGRLDQPQHF.

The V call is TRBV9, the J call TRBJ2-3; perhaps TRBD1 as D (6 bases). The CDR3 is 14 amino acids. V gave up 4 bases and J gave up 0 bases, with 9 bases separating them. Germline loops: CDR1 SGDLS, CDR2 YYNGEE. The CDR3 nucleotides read TGTGCCAGCAGCCAGGGGAGTAGCACAGATACGCAGTATTTT. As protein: CASSQGSSTDTQYF. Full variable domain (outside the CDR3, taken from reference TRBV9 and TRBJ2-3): DSGVTQTPKHLITATGQRVTLRCSPRSGDLSVYWYQQSLDQGLQFLIQYYNGEERAKGNILERFSAQQFPDLHSELNLSSLELGDSALYFCASSQGSSTDTQYFGPGTRLTVL.

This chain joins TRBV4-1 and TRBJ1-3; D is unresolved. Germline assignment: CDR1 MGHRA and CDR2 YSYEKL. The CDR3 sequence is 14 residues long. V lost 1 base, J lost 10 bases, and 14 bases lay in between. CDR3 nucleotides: TGCGCCAGCAGCCAAGGAGGATCCGAAGGAACCATATATTTT. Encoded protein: CASSQGGSEGTIYF.

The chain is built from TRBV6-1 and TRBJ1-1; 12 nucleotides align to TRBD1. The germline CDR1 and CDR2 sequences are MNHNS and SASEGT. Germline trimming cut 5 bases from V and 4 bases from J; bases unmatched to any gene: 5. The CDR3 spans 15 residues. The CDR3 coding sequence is TGTGCCAGCAGTATGATGGGACAGGGGGCCACTGAAGCTTTCTTT. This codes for CASSMMGQGATEAFF.

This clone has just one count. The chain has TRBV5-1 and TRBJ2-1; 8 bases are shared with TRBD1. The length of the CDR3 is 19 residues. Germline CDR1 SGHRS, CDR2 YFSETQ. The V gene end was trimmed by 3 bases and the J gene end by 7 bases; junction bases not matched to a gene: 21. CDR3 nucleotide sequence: TGCGCCAGCAGCTCACGTCCCGGGACAGGCCGCAGCCAAGCAAATGAGCAGTTCTTC. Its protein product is CASSSRPGTGRSQANEQFF.

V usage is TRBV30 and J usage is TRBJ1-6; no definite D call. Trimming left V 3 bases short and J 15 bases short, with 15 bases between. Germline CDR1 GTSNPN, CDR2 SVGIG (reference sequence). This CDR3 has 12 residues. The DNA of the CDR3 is TGTGCCTGGAGCGATAGGAGGATAGGCCTCCACTTT. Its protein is CAWSDRRIGLHF.

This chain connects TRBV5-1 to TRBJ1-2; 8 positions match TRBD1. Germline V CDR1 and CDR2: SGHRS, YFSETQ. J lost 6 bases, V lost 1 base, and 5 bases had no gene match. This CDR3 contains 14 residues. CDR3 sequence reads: CASSLTGGNHGYTF. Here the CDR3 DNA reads TGCGCCAGCAGCTTGACAGGGGGAAACCATGGCTACACCTTC.

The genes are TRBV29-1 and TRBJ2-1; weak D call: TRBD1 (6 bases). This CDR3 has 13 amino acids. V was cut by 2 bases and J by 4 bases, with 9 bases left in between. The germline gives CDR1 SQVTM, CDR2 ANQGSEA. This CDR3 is CSVEWQGYNEQFF. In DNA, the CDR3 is TGCAGCGTTGAATGGCAGGGGTACAATGAGCAGTTCTTC.

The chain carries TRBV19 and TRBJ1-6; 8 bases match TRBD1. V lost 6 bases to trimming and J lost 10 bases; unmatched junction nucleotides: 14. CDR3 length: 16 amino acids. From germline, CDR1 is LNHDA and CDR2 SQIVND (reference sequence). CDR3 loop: CASRRPRTGRGSPLHF. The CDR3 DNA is TGTGCCAGTAGAAGGCCGAGGACAGGGCGGGGATCACCCCTCCACTTT.

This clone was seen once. The DNA for the CDR3 is TGCGCCAGCAGCTCTAGGACAGGGGGCGCAGAAGGCTACACCTTC. It translates to CASSSRTGGAEGYTF. This chain uses TRBV5-1 with TRBJ1-2, with 11 bases lining up with TRBD1. Per germline, CDR1 SGHRS and CDR2 YFSETQ. There are 15 residues in the CDR3. Trimming at V came to 3 bases and at J to 8 bases, leaving 9 bases not matched to a gene.

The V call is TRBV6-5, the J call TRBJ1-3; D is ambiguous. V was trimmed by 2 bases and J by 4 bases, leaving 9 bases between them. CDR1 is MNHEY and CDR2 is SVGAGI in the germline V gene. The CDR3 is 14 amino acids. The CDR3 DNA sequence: TGTGCCAGCAGTTACAAGCGAGGGGGAAACACCATATATTTT. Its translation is CASSYKRGGNTIYF.

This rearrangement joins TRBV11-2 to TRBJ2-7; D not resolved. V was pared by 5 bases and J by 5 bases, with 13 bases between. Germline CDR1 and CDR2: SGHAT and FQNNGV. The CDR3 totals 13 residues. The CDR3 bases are TGTGCCAGCAGCCCTCGTCGTACACACGAGCAGTACTTC. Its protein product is CASSPRRTHEQYF.

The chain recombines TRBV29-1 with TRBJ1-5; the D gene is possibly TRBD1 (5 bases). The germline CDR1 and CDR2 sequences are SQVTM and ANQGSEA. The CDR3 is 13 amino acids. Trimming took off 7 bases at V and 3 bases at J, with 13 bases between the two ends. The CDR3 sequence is CSAIRGPNQPQHF. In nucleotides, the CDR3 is TGCAGCGCTATAAGGGGTCCCAATCAGCCCCAGCATTTT.

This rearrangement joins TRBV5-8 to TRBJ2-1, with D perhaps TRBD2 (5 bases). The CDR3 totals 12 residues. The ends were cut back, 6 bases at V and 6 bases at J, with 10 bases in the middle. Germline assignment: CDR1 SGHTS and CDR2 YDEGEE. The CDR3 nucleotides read TGTGCCAGCAACACGGGATTCAATGAGCAGTTCTTC. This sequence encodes CASNTGFNEQFF.

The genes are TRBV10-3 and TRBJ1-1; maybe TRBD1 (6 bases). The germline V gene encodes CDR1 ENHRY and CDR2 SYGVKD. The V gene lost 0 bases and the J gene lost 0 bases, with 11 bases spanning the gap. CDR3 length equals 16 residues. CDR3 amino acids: CAISESRTAMNTEAFF. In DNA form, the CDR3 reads TGTGCCATCAGTGAGTCGAGGACAGCTATGAACACTGAAGCTTTCTTT.